This record looks at one T cell receptor (beta chain) sequence and its context. No cognate antigen has been identified for it. A much larger clone differs from this one at a single base, so this may be a read error. This sample was included in a study of prognosis after radiotherapy for stage I lung cancer (dated by TCRdb to the early 2020s). As for the study more broadly: Between April 2018 and early 2019, about 19 stage I NSCLC patients were enrolled in Nanjing, China. Some 14 of the patients were found to have newly diagnosed primary stage I lung tumors, and roughly five were living with oligometastatic NSCLC after surgical resection of the primary tumor. All patients were regarded as medically inoperable, because of comorbidities in about a dozen patients and refusal of surgery in 6 to 8 patients. The cohort included about a dozen men and over 5 women, with a median age of roughly 74 years and a range of about 53 to 90 years. Eleven to twelve patients had adenocarcinoma and several had squamous cell carcinoma as the tumor histology. Using image-guided IMRT or VMAT, SBRT was delivered in 3 to 5 fractions at a biologically effective dose of at least 100 Gy. Concurrent therapy was not administered to any patient alongside SBRT. After SBRT, distant metastases developed in four of the 19 patients at a median of 7 months, while the remaining 15 patients had no significant progression. This study profiled peripheral blood TCR beta repertoires from stage I NSCLC patients before and after stereotactic body radiotherapy and linked the repertoires to distant failure. The study sequenced around 40 blood samples from some 20 patients, one before and one after SBRT per patient.

The study at large found these results: Post-SBRT Shannon entropy and its change from baseline were lower in patients who developed distant metastases; baseline Shannon entropy was not associated with metastases. The study was limited by the small cohort and short follow-up, and independent validation of the study findings is required. No adjustment for multiple comparisons was applied to any of the reported P values. Differences in TRBV and TRBJ usage frequencies by metastasis status were reportedly observed in two V genes at baseline and in roughly 10 V and two J genes after SBRT. Whether the expanded TCR clones were tumor-specific was not determined. A decrease in unique TCR clone counts was observed after SBRT (median around 9,800 before versus approximately 6,900 after; Wilcoxon paired P=0.011).

Two rounds of multiplex PCR on genomic DNA were used to amplify the TCR beta CDR3 region. In the first round of PCR, primers specific to each TRBV and TRBJ gene were used, and the primer sequences are filed in Chinese patent CN105087789A. Universal primers were used in the second PCR round. The Roche High Pure PCR Template Preparation Kit was used to extract genomic DNA from frozen PBMCs. Libraries were sequenced paired-end with 151 bp reads on an Illumina HiSeq 3000. In the paper's pipeline: CutAdapt was used to remove raw reads lacking the multiplex PCR primer sequences. High-quality paired reads were merged into contigs with PEAR. By aligning each contig to reference sequences, MiXCR assigned the TRB V, D and J gene segments to that contig. CDR3 sequences were clustered by base quality and sequence similarity to remove sequencing errors. Shannon entropy normalized by the natural log of productive TCR sequence number was used as the measure of diversity. One minus Shannon entropy divided by the natural log of the number of unique clonotypes was used as the definition of clonality. The Youden index of ROC curves was used to select progression-free survival cut-offs for repertoire metrics, and analyses were performed in R 3.5.3. The public reads were quality trimmed at Q25 with fastp and then assembled into clones with MiXCR by TCRdb, keeping productive beta chains. Records with the same CDR3 protein are collapsed into one entry carrying the most frequent genes and DNA. TCRdb assigned the V and J calls; the authors' analysis was not used. Within this sample are 13,000 to 15,000 distinct CDR3 sequences, with about 37% of them counted one time only. The top ten hold 41% of the sample.

All patients had node-negative disease on CT and PET/CT, and none had a history of other malignancies or had previously received chemotherapy or radiotherapy. Roughly 6.5 milliliters of peripheral venous blood were drawn into EDTA tubes at each of two time points. PBMCs were isolated by Ficoll-Paque Plus density-gradient centrifugation. Immediately after collection, samples were stored at -80 degrees C until analysis. The origin of this receptor is a donor over 45 with non-small cell lung cancer. The sample consisted of PBMCs, taken before or after stereotactic body radiation therapy (not recorded which).

The DNA sequence is given as TGCTCCAGCAGGATCGTCCAGAACACTGAAGCTTTCTTT. This translates into CSSRIVQNTEAFF. The rearranged segments are TRBV10-2 and TRBJ1-1, with the D gene uncertain. The CDR3 covers 13 residues, taking in both the cysteine and the phenylalanine. The only DNA kept is the CDR3, 39 bases in frame from the first base. Taken from the germline V gene, the CDR1 and CDR2 loops are WSHSY and SAAADI.